The rows below give T cell receptor beta chains drawn from one sample of a study of T cells after yellow fever vaccination. TCRdb analysed the 5' RACE reads with MiXCR anew, one entry per CDR3 protein. Among about 96,000 distinct CDR3 sequences listed, roughly 10% were seen once. The sample consisted of CD8+ T cells not binding an NS4B(214-222) dextramer, sorted from PBMCs, taken around 15 days after the first yellow fever vaccination. The receptors derive from a man younger than 35 who received the YFV17D yellow fever vaccine. Each CDR3 is given with its conserved first and last residue. The order of the fields is CDR3 length, clone size, J gene, V gene, D gene, CDR3 protein, CDR3 DNA. A D gene is named only where the DNA matches it firmly. Clone size is not always given. Where it is, it says once, few, many or a class for expanded clones.

15,few,TRBJ2-1,TRBV10-3,TRBD2,CAISAGTSAYNEQFF,TGTGCCATCAGTGCAGGTACTAGCGCGTACAATGAGCAGTTCTTC
18,few,TRBJ1-1,TRBV11-1,NA,CASSGRGTSPSLNTEAFF,TGTGCCAGCAGCGGTCGAGGGACCTCACCTTCTTTAAACACTGAAGCTTTCTTT
15,few,TRBJ1-5,TRBV5-6,TRBD1,CASTSGGTGVQPQHF,TGTGCCAGCACCTCCGGGGGGACAGGGGTTCAGCCCCAGCATTTT
14,few,TRBJ2-7,TRBV13,TRBD1,CASSRQGVFYEQYF,TGTGCCAGCAGTCGACAGGGGGTGTTTTACGAGCAGTACTTC
16,NA,TRBJ2-3,TRBV13,TRBD2,CASSPRTSENTDTQYF,TGTGCCAGCAGCCCCAGGACTAGCGAGAACACAGATACGCAGTATTTT
12,NA,TRBJ1-2,TRBV6-5,NA,CASSPTGSGYTF,TGTGCCAGCAGCCCGACGGGGTCTGGCTACACCTTC
15,few,TRBJ2-7,TRBV11-2,TRBD2,CASSLGLAGPREQYF,TGTGCCAGCAGCTTGGGACTAGCGGGGCCTCGCGAGCAGTACTTC
14,NA,TRBJ2-7,TRBV7-8,TRBD2,CASSWRGSSYEQYF,TGTGCCAGCAGCTGGCGGGGGAGCTCCTACGAGCAGTACTTC
16,few,TRBJ2-7,TRBV6-5,TRBD2,CASSYSRSLAVYEQYF,TGTGCCAGCAGTTACTCTCGATCACTAGCGGTTTACGAGCAGTACTTC
14,NA,TRBJ2-5,TRBV6-1,TRBD1,CASSLDRGWQTQYF,TGTGCCAGCAGCCTGGACAGGGGATGGCAGACCCAGTACTTC
14,NA,TRBJ2-7,TRBV30,NA,CAWSKALFPYEQYF,TGTGCCTGGAGTAAGGCACTCTTTCCCTACGAGCAGTACTTC
15,few,TRBJ2-1,TRBV5-1,NA,CASSLRLPGVNEQFF,TGCGCCAGCAGCTTGCGGTTACCGGGGGTCAATGAGCAGTTCTTC
12,NA,TRBJ1-3,TRBV12-3/TRBV12-4,NA,CASTGWGNTIYF,TGTGCCAGCACCGGTTGGGGAAACACCATATATTTT
16,NA,TRBJ1-1,TRBV12-5,TRBD1,CASGFRIRGMNTEAFF,TGTGCTAGTGGTTTTAGAATCAGGGGGATGAACACTGAAGCTTTCTTT
15,few,TRBJ1-1,TRBV6-5,TRBD1,CASSYLDRQNTEAFF,TGTGCCAGCAGTTACTTGGACAGGCAGAACACTGAAGCTTTCTTT
17,once,TRBJ2-2,TRBV7-6,NA,CAISLARPGARTGELFF,TGTGCCATCAGCTTAGCTCGGCCAGGGGCGCGAACCGGGGAGCTGTTTTTT
13,NA,TRBJ2-7,TRBV29-1,TRBD1,CSVEQGAEYEQYF,TGCAGCGTTGAACAGGGGGCAGAATACGAGCAGTACTTC
15,NA,TRBJ2-1,TRBV12-3/TRBV12-4,TRBD1,CASSPRDRGYNEQFF,TGTGCCAGCAGTCCGAGGGACAGGGGGTACAATGAGCAGTTCTTC
12,few,TRBJ2-3,TRBV5-1,NA,CASSFITDTQYF,TGCGCCAGCAGCTTTATCACAGATACGCAGTATTTT
14,NA,TRBJ2-7,TRBV4-1,NA,CASSPFPQSYEQYF,TGCGCCAGCAGCCCCTTCCCGCAGTCCTACGAGCAGTACTTC
14,few,TRBJ1-2,TRBV4-2,TRBD1,CASSQEGTGHGYTF,TGTGCCAGCAGCCAAGAAGGGACAGGGCATGGCTACACCTTC
14,NA,TRBJ2-7,TRBV14,NA,CASSQLDGAYEQYF,TGTGCCAGCAGCCAACTGGACGGGGCCTACGAGCAGTACTTC
16,few,TRBJ2-1,TRBV20-1,TRBD2,CSARVPRGDSYNEQFF,TGCAGTGCTAGAGTACCGCGGGGGGACTCCTACAATGAGCAGTTCTTC
11,few,TRBJ1-5,TRBV20-1,NA,CSASGGQPQHF,TGCAGTGCCTCTGGAGGTCAGCCCCAGCATTTT
17,few,TRBJ1-3,TRBV28,NA,CACQAVQLDRDGNTIYF,TGTGCCTGCCAAGCGGTCCAATTAGACCGAGATGGAAACACCATATATTTT
14,few,TRBJ2-1,TRBV5-4,NA,CASSFGPGVNEQFF,TGTGCCAGCAGCTTCGGCCCAGGGGTCAATGAGCAGTTCTTC
14,many,TRBJ2-1,TRBV20-1,NA,CSASEAANYNEQFF,TGCAGTGCTAGTGAGGCGGCCAACTACAATGAGCAGTTCTTC
17,once,TRBJ1-1,TRBV5-5,NA,CASSNSPRGGEGAEAFF,TGTGCCAGCAGCAATAGTCCGAGGGGGGGAGAAGGAGCTGAAGCTTTCTTT
15,many,TRBJ1-5,TRBV5-8,NA,CASSSGQGSNQPQHF,TGTGCCAGCAGCTCCGGGCAGGGGAGCAATCAGCCCCAGCATTTT
14,few,TRBJ1-1,TRBV12-3/TRBV12-4,NA,CASSRDTENTEAFF,TGTGCCAGCAGCCGGGACACTGAGAACACTGAAGCTTTCTTT
14,NA,TRBJ2-1,TRBV12-3/TRBV12-4,TRBD1,CASRPGQGYNEQFF,TGTGCCAGCAGACCGGGACAGGGGTACAATGAGCAGTTCTTC